This T cell receptor (beta chain) was captured by sequencing in a study of shared clonotypes between healthy human individuals. CD8 cells classed as naive were CD45RO-negative and positively selected for CCR7, excluding terminally differentiated effector memory CD45RA+ cells. This clone was seen a handful of times. V was cut by 2 bases and J by 7 bases, with 9 bases left in between. The CDR3 runs 13 residues. The germline V gene has CDR1 ENHRY and CDR2 SYGVKD. TCRdb's table, derived via immunoSEQ multiplex PCR, lists solely in-frame clones and lacks some. The table lists around 1,900,000 clones, approximately 92% of them singletons.

Sequenced material: naive CD8+ T cells from PBMCs. The clonotype was recovered from a man aged 18 to 30 in good health. Some clones in this sample may be carry-over from other donors' samples. The rearrangement links TRBV10-3 to TRBJ1-5, with a weak D call TRBD1 (6 bases). Here the CDR3 DNA reads TGTGCCATCAGTGAGGGCAGGGGCCAGCCCCAGCATTTT. Translating gives CAISEGRGQPQHF.